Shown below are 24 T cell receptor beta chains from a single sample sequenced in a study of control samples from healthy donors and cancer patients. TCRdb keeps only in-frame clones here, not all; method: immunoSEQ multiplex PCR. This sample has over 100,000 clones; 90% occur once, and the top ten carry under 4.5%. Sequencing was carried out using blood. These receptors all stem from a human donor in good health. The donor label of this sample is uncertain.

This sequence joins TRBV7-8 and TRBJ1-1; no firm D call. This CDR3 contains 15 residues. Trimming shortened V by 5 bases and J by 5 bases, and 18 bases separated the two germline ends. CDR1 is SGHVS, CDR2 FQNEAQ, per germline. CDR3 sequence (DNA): TGTGCCAGCAGCCCTTCCTCCCAGGTTAGGACTGAAGCTTTCTTT. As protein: CASSPSSQVRTEAFF.

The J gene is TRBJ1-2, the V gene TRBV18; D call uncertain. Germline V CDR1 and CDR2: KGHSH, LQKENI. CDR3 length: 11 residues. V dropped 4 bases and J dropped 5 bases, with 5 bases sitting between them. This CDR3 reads CASSQGYGYTF. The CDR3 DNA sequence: TGTGCCAGCTCACAGGGATATGGCTACACCTTC.

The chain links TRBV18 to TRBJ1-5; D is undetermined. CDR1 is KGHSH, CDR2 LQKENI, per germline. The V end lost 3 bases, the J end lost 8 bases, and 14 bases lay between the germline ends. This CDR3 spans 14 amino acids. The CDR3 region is CASSPLGAWEPQHF. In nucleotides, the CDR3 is TGTGCCAGCTCACCGTTGGGAGCCTGGGAGCCCCAGCATTTT.

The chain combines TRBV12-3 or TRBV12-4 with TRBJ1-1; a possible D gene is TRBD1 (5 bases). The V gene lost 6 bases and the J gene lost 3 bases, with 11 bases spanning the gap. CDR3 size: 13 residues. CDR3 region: CASSSLGDTEAFF. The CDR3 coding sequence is TGTGCCAGCAGCAGCCTAGGGGACACTGAAGCTTTCTTT.

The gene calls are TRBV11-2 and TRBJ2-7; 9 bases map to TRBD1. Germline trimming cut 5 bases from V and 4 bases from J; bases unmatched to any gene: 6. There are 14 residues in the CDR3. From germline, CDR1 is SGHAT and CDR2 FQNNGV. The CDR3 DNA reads TGTGCCAGCAGCCCGGACAGGGGCTCATACGAGCAGTACGTC. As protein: CASSPDRGSYEQYV.

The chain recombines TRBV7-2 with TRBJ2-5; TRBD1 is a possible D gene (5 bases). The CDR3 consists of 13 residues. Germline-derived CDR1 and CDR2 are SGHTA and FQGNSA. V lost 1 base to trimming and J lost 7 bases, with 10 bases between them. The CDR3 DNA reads TGTGCCAGCAGCTTAGGGGGCTCCCGGACCCAGTACTTC. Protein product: CASSLGGSRTQYF.

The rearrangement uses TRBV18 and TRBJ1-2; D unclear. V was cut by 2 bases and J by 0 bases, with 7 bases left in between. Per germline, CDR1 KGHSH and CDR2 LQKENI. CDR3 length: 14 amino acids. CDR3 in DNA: TGTGCCAGCTCACCAGAGAAAGCTAACTATGGCTACACCTTC. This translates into CASSPEKANYGYTF.

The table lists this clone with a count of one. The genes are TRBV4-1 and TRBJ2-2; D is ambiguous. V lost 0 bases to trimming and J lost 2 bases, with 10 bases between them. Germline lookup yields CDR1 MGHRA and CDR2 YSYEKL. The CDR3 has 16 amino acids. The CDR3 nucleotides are TGCGCCAGCAGCCAAGATCTAATAGTAAACACCGGGGAGCTGTTTTTT. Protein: CASSQDLIVNTGELFF.

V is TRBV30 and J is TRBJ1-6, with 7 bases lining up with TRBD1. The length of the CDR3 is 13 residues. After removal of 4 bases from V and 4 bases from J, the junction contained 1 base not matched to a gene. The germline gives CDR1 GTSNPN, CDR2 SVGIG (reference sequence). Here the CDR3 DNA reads TGTGCCTGGACGGGACAGTATAATTCACCCCTCCACTTT. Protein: CAWTGQYNSPLHF.

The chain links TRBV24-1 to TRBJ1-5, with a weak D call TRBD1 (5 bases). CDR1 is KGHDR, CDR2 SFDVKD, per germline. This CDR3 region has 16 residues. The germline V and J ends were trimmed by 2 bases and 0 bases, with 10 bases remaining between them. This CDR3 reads CATSDSRQSSNQPQHF. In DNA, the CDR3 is TGTGCCACCAGTGATTCCAGACAGTCTAGCAATCAGCCCCAGCATTTT.

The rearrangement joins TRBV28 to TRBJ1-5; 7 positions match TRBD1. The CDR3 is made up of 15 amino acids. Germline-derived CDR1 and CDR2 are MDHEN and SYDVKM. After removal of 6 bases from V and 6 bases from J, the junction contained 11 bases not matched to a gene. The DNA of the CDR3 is TGTGCCAGCAGCCCCTTGGGAGGGGGCGGTCAGCCCCAGCATTTT. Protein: CASSPLGGGGQPQHF.

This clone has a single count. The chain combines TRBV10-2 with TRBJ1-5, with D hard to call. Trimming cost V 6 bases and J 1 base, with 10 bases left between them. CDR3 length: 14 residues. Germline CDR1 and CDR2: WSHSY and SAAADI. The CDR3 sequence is CASSPIPSNQPQHF. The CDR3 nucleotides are TGCGCCAGCAGCCCCATTCCCAGCAATCAGCCCCAGCATTTT.

CDR3 DNA sequence: TGTGCCAGCAGCTTACAGGGAGGTCAGCCCCAGCATTTT. The encoded protein is CASSLQGGQPQHF. The J gene is TRBJ1-5, the V gene TRBV7-2; TRBD1 is a possible D gene (5 bases). The germline CDR1 and CDR2 sequences are SGHTA and FQGNSA. V lost 2 bases to trimming and J lost 6 bases, with 8 bases between them. CDR3 length: 13 amino acids.

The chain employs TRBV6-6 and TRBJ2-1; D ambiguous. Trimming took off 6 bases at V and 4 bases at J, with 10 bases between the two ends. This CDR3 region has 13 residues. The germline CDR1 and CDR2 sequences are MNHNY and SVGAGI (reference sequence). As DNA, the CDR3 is TGTGCCAGCAGCGGCCTGCAGTACAATGAGCAGTTCTTC. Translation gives CASSGLQYNEQFF.

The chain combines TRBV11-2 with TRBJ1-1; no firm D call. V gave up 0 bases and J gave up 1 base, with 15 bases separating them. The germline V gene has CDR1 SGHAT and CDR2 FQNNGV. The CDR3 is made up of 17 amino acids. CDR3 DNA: TGTGCCAGCAGCTTAGATCAGACGGGCTGGTGGAACACTGAAGCTTTCTTT. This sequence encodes CASSLDQTGWWNTEAFF.

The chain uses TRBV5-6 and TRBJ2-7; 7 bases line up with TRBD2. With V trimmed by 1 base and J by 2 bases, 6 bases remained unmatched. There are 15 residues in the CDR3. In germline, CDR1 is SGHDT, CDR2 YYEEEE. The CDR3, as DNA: TGTGCCAGCAGCTTGAGAGGTGCGGGGGCCTACGAGCAGTACTTC. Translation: CASSLRGAGAYEQYF.

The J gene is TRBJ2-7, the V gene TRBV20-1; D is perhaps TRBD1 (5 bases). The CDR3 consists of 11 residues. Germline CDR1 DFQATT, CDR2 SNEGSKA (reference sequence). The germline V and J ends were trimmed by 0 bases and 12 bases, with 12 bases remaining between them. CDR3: CSARDAQGTYF. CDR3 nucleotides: TGCAGTGCTAGAGATGCGCAGGGAACGTACTTC.

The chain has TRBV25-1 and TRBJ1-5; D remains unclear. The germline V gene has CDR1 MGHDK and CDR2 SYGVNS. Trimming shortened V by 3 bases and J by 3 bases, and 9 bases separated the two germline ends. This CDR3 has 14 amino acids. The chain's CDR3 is CASSDVGYNQPQHF. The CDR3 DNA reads TGTGCCAGCAGTGATGTGGGCTACAATCAGCCCCAGCATTTT.

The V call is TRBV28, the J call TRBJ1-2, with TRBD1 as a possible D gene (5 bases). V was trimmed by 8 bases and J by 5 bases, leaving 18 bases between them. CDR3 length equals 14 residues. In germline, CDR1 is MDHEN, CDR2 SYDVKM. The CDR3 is CASRGIGRTYGYTF. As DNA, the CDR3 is TGTGCCAGCCGGGGAATTGGACGGACATATGGCTACACCTTC.

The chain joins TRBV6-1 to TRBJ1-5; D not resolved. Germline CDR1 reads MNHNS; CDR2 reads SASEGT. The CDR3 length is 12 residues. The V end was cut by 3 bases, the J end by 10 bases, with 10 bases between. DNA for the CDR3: TGTGCCAGCAGTGATCGGCAGAAACCCCAGCATTTT. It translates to CASSDRQKPQHF.

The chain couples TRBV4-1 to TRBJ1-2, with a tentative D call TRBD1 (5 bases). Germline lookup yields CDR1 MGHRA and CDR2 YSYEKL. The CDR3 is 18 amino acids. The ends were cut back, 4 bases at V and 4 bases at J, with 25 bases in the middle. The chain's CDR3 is CASSPPPLGQGPPYGYTF. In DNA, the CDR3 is TGCGCCAGCAGCCCACCTCCCCTCGGCCAGGGCCCACCCTATGGCTACACCTTC.

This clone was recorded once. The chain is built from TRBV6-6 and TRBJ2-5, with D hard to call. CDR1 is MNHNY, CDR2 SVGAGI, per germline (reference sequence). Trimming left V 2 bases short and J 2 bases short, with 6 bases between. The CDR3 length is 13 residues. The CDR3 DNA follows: TGTGCCAGCAGTTACGCGGTACAAGAGACCCAGTACTTC. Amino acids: CASSYAVQETQYF.

The CDR3: CASSRTGNSYSNQPQHF. In nucleotides, the CDR3 is TGTGCCAGCAGTAGGACAGGGAATTCTTATAGCAATCAGCCCCAGCATTTT. The chain is built from TRBV2 and TRBJ1-5; the match to TRBD1 covers 8 bases. Germline CDR1 reads SNHLY; CDR2 reads FYNNEI. Trimming at V came to 5 bases and at J to 0 bases, leaving 9 bases not matched to a gene. CDR3 length equals 17 residues. Variable domain in full (rest from reference TRBV2 and TRBJ1-5): EPEVTQTPSHQVTQMGQEVILRCVPISNHLYFYWYRQILGQKVEFLVSFYNNEISEKSEIFDDQFSVERPDGSNFTLKIRSTKLEDSAMYFCASSRTGNSYSNQPQHFGDGTRLSIL.

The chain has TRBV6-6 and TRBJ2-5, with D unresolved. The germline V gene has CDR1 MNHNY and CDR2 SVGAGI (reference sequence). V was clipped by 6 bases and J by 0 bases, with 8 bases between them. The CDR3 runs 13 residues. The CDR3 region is CASSEQYQETQYF. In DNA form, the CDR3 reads TGTGCCAGCAGCGAACAGTACCAAGAGACCCAGTACTTC.